A selection of T cell receptor beta chains follows, all from one sample in a study of beta chain features in type 1 diabetes. Generated by immunoSEQ multiplex PCR, the TCRdb table keeps only in-frame clones and is missing some. The sample shows about 250,000 clones, around an eighth of them seen only once. Specimen: naive CD4+ T cells from blood. The source is a woman aged 40 to 49 in good health. Each CDR3 is given with its conserved first and last residue. A D gene is named only where the DNA matches it firmly. A clone size is listed for some rows: how often the clone was seen (once, few, many), or a class if it is expanded.

clone_size | cdr3_length | d_call | j_call | v_call | cdr3_aa | cdr3_nt
NA | 13 | TRBD1 | TRBJ1-2 | TRBV7-8 | CASREGQGQGYTF | TGTGCCAGCAGAGAAGGACAGGGCCAGGGCTACACCTTC
few | 13 | NA | TRBJ1-1 | TRBV10-3 | CAISPRVYTEAFF | TGTGCCATCAGTCCCCGAGTTTACACTGAAGCTTTCTTT
NA | 11 | NA | TRBJ1-2 | TRBV29-1 | CSVDRVYGYTF | TGCAGCGTTGACAGGGTCTATGGCTACACCTTC
few | 15 | NA | TRBJ2-7 | TRBV14 | CASSQSSLANYEQYF | TGTGCCAGCAGCCAATCGAGTCTAGCTAACTACGAGCAGTACTTC
few | 14 | TRBD1 | TRBJ1-5 | TRBV6-5 | CASSLRTGYQPQHF | TGTGCCAGCAGTCTACGGACAGGGTATCAGCCCCAGCATTTT
NA | 13 | TRBD1 | TRBJ1-1 | TRBV27 | CASSSGDRGSAFF | TGTGCCAGCAGTTCCGGGGACAGGGGATCCGCTTTCTTT
NA | 13 | NA | TRBJ1-1 | TRBV6-4 | CASSDGGSREAFF | TGTGCCAGCAGTGACGGAGGGTCTCGTGAAGCTTTCTTT
few | 13 | TRBD2 | TRBJ2-1 | TRBV7-9 | CASSGLAGFEQFF | TGTGCCAGCTCTGGACTAGCGGGGTTTGAGCAGTTCTTC
few | 17 | TRBD2 | TRBJ2-3 | TRBV5-1 | CASSLTSGGSRTDTQYF | TGCGCCAGCAGCCTTACTAGCGGGGGTTCCCGCACAGATACGCAGTATTTT
NA | 15 | TRBD1 | TRBJ1-5 | TRBV6-5 | CASSKGTGVGQPQHF | TGTGCCAGCAGTAAAGGGACAGGGGTGGGACAGCCCCAGCATTTT
NA | 19 | TRBD1 | TRBJ2-3 | TRBV4-3 | CASSQVPARRDRSTDTQYF | TGCGCCAGCAGCCAAGTCCCCGCGCGTAGGGACAGGAGCACAGATACGCAGTATTTT
NA | 15 | NA | TRBJ1-6 | TRBV19 | CASSTRAGNSSPLHF | TGTGCCAGTAGTACCAGGGCTGGGAATAGTTCACCCCTCCACTTT
few | 13 | NA | TRBJ2-5 | TRBV2 | CASSRDFQETQYF | TGTGCCAGCAGCCGGGACTTTCAAGAGACCCAGTACTTC
NA | 15 | TRBD1 | TRBJ1-5 | TRBV27 | CASSSRGTVDQPQHF | TGTGCCAGCAGTTCTCGGGGGACAGTTGATCAGCCCCAGCATTTT
NA | 15 | TRBD1 | TRBJ2-7 | TRBV2 | CASTRDRVFSYEQYF | TGTGCCAGCACCCGGGACAGGGTGTTCTCCTACGAGCAGTACTTC
few | 17 | TRBD2 | TRBJ2-4 | TRBV19 | CASSMPSAGGRENIQYF | TGTGCCAGTAGTATGCCCTCAGCGGGGGGGCGGGAAAACATTCAGTACTTC
NA | 14 | TRBD2 | TRBJ2-7 | TRBV6-5 | CATSRTGTSYEQYF | TGTGCCACCTCTCGCACCGGGACTAGCTACGAGCAGTACTTC
few | 18 | NA | TRBJ2-5 | TRBV21-1 | CARDLGLAGGPWQETQYF | TGTGCCAGAGACTTGGGACTAGCGGGGGGCCCGTGGCAAGAGACCCAGTACTTC
NA | 17 | TRBD1 | TRBJ1-6 | TRBV7-2 | CASSLSPDRVDPSPLHF | TGTGCCAGCAGCTTATCGCCCGACAGGGTGGATCCATCACCCCTCCACTTT
NA | 15 | TRBD1 | TRBJ1-5 | TRBV5-1 | CASSFTGVGNQPQHF | TGCGCCAGCAGCTTCACAGGGGTTGGCAATCAGCCCCAGCATTTT
NA | 12 | NA | TRBJ1-5 | TRBV19 | CASRGGNQPQHF | TGTGCCAGTAGAGGGGGCAATCAGCCCCAGCATTTT
NA | 14 | NA | TRBJ2-7 | TRBV15 | CATSTQESSYEQYF | TGTGCCACCAGCACACAGGAGAGCTCCTACGAGCAGTACTTC
NA | 13 | TRBD1 | TRBJ1-2 | TRBV7-2 | CASSSQGSDGYTF | TGTGCCAGCAGCTCACAGGGGTCCGATGGCTACACCTTC
few | 16 | TRBD1 | TRBJ2-7 | TRBV7-9 | CASSLAETGSSYEQYF | TGTGCCAGCAGCTTAGCGGAGACAGGGAGCTCCTACGAGCAGTACTTC
NA | 14 | TRBD1 | TRBJ2-2 | TRBV6-5 | CASSRTGITGELFF | TGTGCCAGCAGTCGGACAGGGATAACCGGGGAGCTGTTTTTT
few | 16 | TRBD2 | TRBJ2-3 | TRBV5-5 | CASSLEKSGGTDTQYF | TGTGCCAGCAGCTTGGAAAAAAGCGGGGGCACAGATACGCAGTATTTT
few | 11 | NA | TRBJ1-1 | TRBV7-2 | CASTPFTEAFF | TGTGCCAGCACCCCATTCACTGAAGCTTTCTTT
NA | 15 | TRBD2 | TRBJ2-2 | TRBV6-5 | CASSLTSGDAGELFF | TGTGCCAGCAGTCTGACTAGCGGGGACGCCGGGGAGCTGTTTTTT
few | 14 | TRBD1 | TRBJ1-2 | TRBV5-1 | CASRGTGANYGYTF | TGCGCCAGCCGGGGGACAGGAGCTAACTATGGCTACACCTTC
few | 13 | NA | TRBJ1-2 | TRBV4-3 | CASSQITNYGYTF | TGCGCCAGCAGCCAGATAACAAACTATGGCTACACCTTC
few | 15 | NA | TRBJ2-1 | TRBV18 | CASSPLSRGGNEQFF | TGTGCCAGCTCACCCCTTAGCCGGGGTGGCAATGAGCAGTTCTTC
NA | 12 | NA | TRBJ1-1 | TRBV6-5 | CASFRLYTEAFF | TGTGCCAGCTTTAGACTATACACTGAAGCTTTCTTT
few | 12 | NA | TRBJ2-7 | TRBV19 | CASSIGGGETYF | TGTGCCAGTAGTATAGGAGGTGGGGAGACGTACTTC
NA | 16 | TRBD2 | TRBJ2-1 | TRBV7-9 | CASSYTSGGAFHEQFF | TGTGCCAGCAGCTACACTAGCGGGGGGGCTTTTCACGAGCAGTTCTTC
few | 16 | TRBD2 | TRBJ2-3 | TRBV7-6 | CASSPRSGGGTDTQYF | TGTGCCAGCAGCCCGCGGAGCGGGGGGGGCACAGATACGCAGTATTTT
NA | 14 | NA | TRBJ2-7 | TRBV6-5 | CASSYQGQSYEQYF | TGTGCCAGCAGTTACCAGGGGCAATCCTACGAGCAGTACTTC
NA | 14 | NA | TRBJ2-7 | TRBV29-1 | CSARGGPRGYEQYF | TGCAGCGCCCGGGGAGGGCCAAGGGGGTACGAGCAGTACTTC
few | 15 | TRBD1 | TRBJ2-4 | TRBV6-5 | CASSYSPGQGYIQYF | TGTGCCAGCAGTTACTCCCCGGGACAGGGATACATTCAGTACTTC